Presented here are 32 T cell receptor beta chains from one specimen sequenced in a study of T cell responses to AZD1222 COVID-19 vaccine. TCRdb keeps only in-frame clones here, not all; method: immunoSEQ multiplex PCR. The sample has about 190,000 clones; 94% are singletons. The sample consisted of peripheral blood, taken on day 0 of AZD1222 vaccination. The source is an adult in good health.

V usage is TRBV19 and J usage is TRBJ1-5; D is unresolved. In germline, CDR1 is LNHDA, CDR2 SQIVND (reference sequence). The CDR3 has 14 residues. V lost 9 bases and J lost 2, with 14 bases in between. CDR3 sequence: CASGVRGGNQPQHF. The CDR3 DNA sequence: TGTGCCAGCGGGGTACGAGGTGGCAATCAGCCCCAGCATTTT. Supplemented by reference TRBV19 and TRBJ1-5, the full variable domain reads DGGITQSPKYLFRKEGQNVTLSCEQNLNHDAMYWYRQDPGQGLRLIYYSQIVNDFQKGDIAEGYSVSREKKESFPLTVTSAQKNPTAFYLCASGVRGGNQPQHFGDGTRLSIL.

The chain recombines TRBV7-4 with TRBJ2-7; TRBD1 matches at 10 bases. Germline V gives CDR1 SGHVT, CDR2 SQSDAQ. This CDR3 contains 16 residues. V trimming: 4 bases; J trimming: 2 bases; junction bases outside the gene matches: 8. CDR3: CASSSPGQGFAYEQYF. The CDR3 nucleotides read TGTGCCAGCAGCTCCCCGGGACAGGGGTTCGCCTACGAGCAGTACTTC.

This clone has a single count. J is TRBJ2-7 and V is TRBV2; TRBD2 aligns across 14 bases. The junction had 5 bases not matched to a gene; V was cut back by 7 bases and J by 6 bases. CDR1 is SNHLY, CDR2 FYNNEI, per germline. The CDR3 loop spans 14 amino acids. In DNA form, the CDR3 reads TGTGCCAGCACCGCAGGACTAGCGGGAGGCGAGCAGTACTTC. Translation: CASTAGLAGGEQYF.

Here the CDR3 reads CSAGTSIEQFF. The CDR3 DNA is TGCAGTGCTGGGACTAGTATTGAGCAGTTCTTC. The chain couples TRBV20-1 to TRBJ2-1; 8 bases agree with TRBD2. Germline V gives CDR1 DFQATT, CDR2 SNEGSKA (reference sequence). The CDR3 is 11 amino acids. J lost 9 bases, V lost 5 bases, and 3 bases had no gene match.

The gene calls are TRBV6-1 and TRBJ1-4; a weak D match, TRBD1 (5 bases). CDR1 is MNHNS, CDR2 SASEGT, per germline. The CDR3 has 13 amino acids. Deletions cut 3 bases from V and 8 bases from J, with 10 bases between. The CDR3 loop is CASSEGVGEKLFF. For the CDR3, the DNA is TGTGCCAGCAGTGAGGGGGTAGGGGAAAAACTGTTTTTT.

The rearrangement links TRBV7-3 to TRBJ2-1; D perhaps matches TRBD2 (6 bases). Trimming took off 2 bases at V and 9 bases at J, with 11 bases between the two ends. CDR3 length: 13 amino acids. From germline, CDR1 is SGHTA and CDR2 FQGTGA. CDR3 in DNA: TGTGCCAGCAGCTTAGCGGCTAGCGCTGAGCAGTTCTTC. Translating gives CASSLAASAEQFF.

The chain is built from TRBV7-9 and TRBJ1-2; 9 bases agree with TRBD1. Germline V gene sequence: CDR1 SEHNR, CDR2 FQNEAQ (reference sequence). The CDR3 length is 16 residues. The ends lost 5 bases at V and 4 bases at J; junction bases unmatched: 11. Written as DNA, the CDR3 is TGTGCCAGCAGCCCCACAGGACAGGGGCCCATCTATGGCTACACCTTC. It specifies CASSPTGQGPIYGYTF.

The rearrangement uses TRBV5-6 and TRBJ1-6; D remains ambiguous. The V end lost 0 bases, the J end lost 8 bases, and 9 bases lay between the germline ends. The germline CDR1 and CDR2 sequences are SGHDT and YYEEEE. This CDR3 is built from 14 residues. CDR3 sequence reads: CASSLGRLYSPLHF. The CDR3 nucleotides are TGTGCCAGCAGCTTGGGACGTCTATATTCACCCCTCCACTTT.

V and J are TRBV29-1 and TRBJ2-3, with D possibly being TRBD2 (5 bases). Trimming took off 4 bases at V and 2 bases at J, with 10 bases between the two ends. Germline assignment: CDR1 SQVTM and CDR2 ANQGSEA. The CDR3 length is 13 residues. The CDR3 nucleotides read TGCAGCGTTGCTGGGCGGGTCACAGATACGCAGTATTTT. Translation gives CSVAGRVTDTQYF.

J is TRBJ2-5 and V is TRBV24-1; D is perhaps TRBD1 (6 bases). V shed 9 bases and J shed 2 bases, with 9 bases lying between them. This CDR3 is built from 12 residues. Germline V gene data show CDR1 as KGHDR and CDR2 as SFDVKD. The DNA for the CDR3 is TGTGCCACCGGGGGCAGACAAGAGACCCAGTACTTC. Its protein product is CATGGRQETQYF.

The rearrangement joins TRBV6-2 or TRBV6-3 to TRBJ1-5; D unresolved. V lost 0 bases and J lost 0, with 9 bases in between. There are 16 residues in the CDR3. Germline loops: CDR1 MNHEY, CDR2 SVGEGT. CDR3 amino acids: CASSYSTHYSNQPQHF. The CDR3, as DNA: TGTGCCAGCAGTTACTCGACACATTATAGCAATCAGCCCCAGCATTTT.

This chain uses TRBV11-2 with TRBJ2-1, with D perhaps matching TRBD2 (7 bases). This CDR3 is 15 amino acids long. Trimming removed 3 bases at V and 5 bases at J, with 14 bases between. Germline V lookup: CDR1 SGHAT, CDR2 FQNNGV. As DNA, the CDR3 is TGTGCCAGCAGCTTGGGGGCTAGCGGAAACAATGAGCAGTTCTTC. This sequence encodes CASSLGASGNNEQFF. The whole variable domain, filled in from reference TRBV11-2 and TRBJ2-1, reads EAGVAQSPRYKIIEKRQSVAFWCNPISGHATLYWYQQILGQGPKLLIQFQNNGVVDDSQLPKDRFSAERLKGVDSTLKIQPAKLEDSAVYLCASSLGASGNNEQFFGPGTRLTVL.

V usage is TRBV5-5 and J usage is TRBJ1-5; D is ambiguous. From germline, CDR1 is SGHKS and CDR2 YYEKEE (reference sequence). Trimming stripped 4 bases from V and 6 bases from J, with 26 bases between. The CDR3 spans 18 residues. CDR3 DNA: TGTGCCAGCAGCCGTGGGGTCCTTGAGGATCTTCGTATTCAGCCCCAGCATTTT. Translation: CASSRGVLEDLRIQPQHF. The variable domain in full, completed from reference TRBV5-5 and TRBJ1-5, reads DAGVTQSPTHLIKTRGQQVTLRCSPISGHKSVSWYQQVLGQGPQFIFQYYEKEERGRGNFPDRFSARQFPNYSSELNVNALLLGDSALYLCASSRGVLEDLRIQPQHFGDGTRLSIL.

This rearrangement joins TRBV19 to TRBJ2-7; maybe TRBD2 (5 bases). Germline CDR1 LNHDA, CDR2 SQIVND (reference sequence). V lost 5 bases and J 0 bases, leaving 14 bases between the germline ends. CDR3 length: 15 residues. The CDR3 DNA reads as TGTGCCAGTAGTTCCCGGACGGGGTACTCCTACGAGCAGTACTTC. Amino acid sequence: CASSSRTGYSYEQYF.

The chain has TRBV6-1 and TRBJ2-6, with 8 bases aligning to TRBD1. The CDR3 is made up of 18 amino acids. The J segment lost 0 bases and the V segment lost 4 bases, leaving 8 bases of the junction unmatched. The germline V gene encodes CDR1 MNHNS and CDR2 SASEGT. CDR3 loop: CASSAWTGRPSGANVLTF. The CDR3, as DNA: TGTGCCAGCAGTGCCTGGACAGGGAGACCCTCTGGGGCCAACGTCCTGACTTTC.

The genes are TRBV28 and TRBJ2-7, with 7 nucleotides matching TRBD2. J gave up 4 bases and V 2 bases, and 5 bases lay outside the gene matches. The CDR3 sequence is 14 residues long. Germline-derived CDR1 and CDR2 are MDHEN and SYDVKM. CDR3 coding DNA: TGTGCCAGCAGTTTAGGGGGGGGTAGGTACGAGCAGTACTTC. Protein sequence: CASSLGGGRYEQYF.

The V call is TRBV28, the J call TRBJ1-2; D gene unclear. CDR1 and CDR2 from the germline V gene are MDHEN and SYDVKM. The V end was cut by 5 bases, the J end by 8 bases, with 18 bases between. The CDR3 is made up of 14 amino acids. The CDR3, as DNA: TGTGCCAGCAGTGTAAACGCTGGACCGGACGGCTACACCTTC. It yields the protein CASSVNAGPDGYTF.

As for this clone: Its ends do not fully match the called genes, so a read error is possible. The rearrangement joins TRBV7-7 to TRBJ2-1, with 7 bases that match TRBD2. This CDR3 has 16 amino acids. CDR1 and CDR2 from the germline V gene are SSHAT and FNYEAQ (reference sequence). The CDR3 protein is CASSLGLGGRHDEQFF. In nucleotides, the CDR3 is TGTGCTAGCAGCTTGGGTCTTGGCGGGAGACACGATGAGCAGTTCTTC.

This chain links TRBV5-4 with TRBJ1-1, with a weak D call TRBD1 (5 bases). V gave up 0 bases and J gave up 5 bases, with 14 bases separating them. CDR1 is SGHNT, CDR2 YYREEE, per germline (reference sequence). This CDR3 region has 15 residues. The DNA of the CDR3 is TGTGCCAGCAGCTTGGGGGGACCTGTAAGGACTGAAGCTTTCTTT. Amino acid sequence: CASSLGGPVRTEAFF.

The chain combines TRBV30 with TRBJ1-2; no reliable D call. V lost 2 bases and J 4 bases, leaving 14 bases between the germline ends. This CDR3 contains 14 residues. The germline CDR1 and CDR2 sequences are GTSNPN and SVGIG (reference sequence). CDR3 in DNA: TGTGCCTGGAGTCGAGGCCTCGACATCTATGGCTACACCTTC. Translated, it gives CAWSRGLDIYGYTF.

The V gene is TRBV24-1, the J gene TRBJ1-5, with 7 positions matching TRBD1. The germline CDR1 and CDR2 sequences are KGHDR and SFDVKD. The CDR3 is made up of 13 amino acids. V lost 8 bases to trimming and J lost 3 bases; unmatched junction nucleotides: 3. This CDR3 is CATNTGVNQPQHF. The CDR3 bases are TGTGCCACCAATACAGGGGTCAATCAGCCCCAGCATTTT.

This rearrangement joins TRBV5-1 to TRBJ2-7, with D perhaps TRBD2 (6 bases). Per germline, CDR1 SGHRS and CDR2 YFSETQ. The CDR3 loop spans 17 amino acids. Trimming pared 4 bases from V and 0 bases from J, leaving 20 bases between. The CDR3 loop reads CASSPLSLAPSSYEQYF. DNA of the CDR3: TGCGCCAGCAGCCCGCTCTCTCTAGCGCCGAGCTCCTACGAGCAGTACTTC.

The chain has TRBV19 and TRBJ1-1, with D tentatively TRBD1 (5 bases). Trimming shortened V by 1 base and J by 7 bases, and 7 bases separated the two germline ends. CDR1 and CDR2 (germline): LNHDA, SQIVND (reference sequence). CDR3 length: 12 residues. For the CDR3, the DNA is TGTGCCAGTAGTATAGGGGGCGTTGAAGCTTTCTTT. It encodes CASSIGGVEAFF.

This clone was recorded a few times. The genes are TRBV2 and TRBJ1-5, with D unclear. The CDR3 runs 11 residues. Trimming took off 6 bases at V and 4 bases at J, with 4 bases between the two ends. In germline, CDR1 is SNHLY, CDR2 FYNNEI. Here the CDR3 reads CASRDNQPQHF. The CDR3 bases are TGTGCCAGCAGGGATAATCAGCCCCAGCATTTT.

The rearrangement links TRBV19 to TRBJ1-1, with 7 positions matching TRBD1. CDR3 size: 14 residues. Germline CDR1 LNHDA, CDR2 SQIVND (reference sequence). V shed 3 bases and J 1 base; nucleotides not matched to a gene: 2. The CDR3, as DNA: TGTGCCAGTAGTATGGGGACAGCGAACACTGAAGCTTTCTTT. Protein sequence: CASSMGTANTEAFF.

This rearrangement joins TRBV7-2 to TRBJ1-1; the match to TRBD1 covers 7 bases. After removal of 3 bases from V and 4 bases from J, the junction contained 5 bases not matched to a gene. This CDR3 has 14 residues. Per the germline V gene, CDR1 is SGHTA and CDR2 is FQGNSA. CDR3 loop: CASSLKQGSTEAFF. The DNA of the CDR3 is TGTGCCAGCAGCTTGAAACAGGGGTCCACTGAAGCTTTCTTT.

The V gene is TRBV3-1 (or the pseudogene TRBV3-2), the J gene TRBJ2-1; D is ambiguous. The CDR3 is 13 amino acids. Germline V lookup: CDR1 LGHDT, CDR2 YNNKEL (reference sequence). V lost 1 base to trimming and J lost 10 bases, with 11 bases between them. The chain's CDR3 is CASSQARALEQFF. The DNA of the CDR3 is TGTGCCAGCAGCCAAGCTCGGGCTCTCGAGCAGTTCTTC.

The chain joins TRBV9 to TRBJ2-1; 7 bases line up with TRBD2. CDR1 SGDLS and CDR2 YYNGEE come from the germline V gene. V lost 3 bases to trimming and J lost 6 bases; unmatched junction nucleotides: 15. CDR3 size: 17 residues. The CDR3 region is CASSEGWAGASGNEQFF. The CDR3 bases are TGTGCCAGCAGCGAAGGGTGGGCGGGAGCGTCGGGCAATGAGCAGTTCTTC.

The rearrangement uses TRBV11-1 and TRBJ1-1, with D perhaps TRBD1 (6 bases). V was pared by 1 base and J by 4 bases, with 10 bases between. CDR3 length: 14 amino acids. Germline values: CDR1 SGHAT, CDR2 FQDESV (reference sequence). The CDR3: CASSLETRGTEAFF. Here the CDR3 DNA reads TGTGCCAGCAGCTTAGAAACCAGGGGCACTGAAGCTTTCTTT.

The V call is TRBV28, the J call TRBJ1-4; D might be TRBD1 (5 bases). Trimming pared 1 base from V and 8 bases from J, leaving 14 bases between. The CDR3 loop spans 15 amino acids. The germline V gene encodes CDR1 MDHEN and CDR2 SYDVKM. DNA of the CDR3: TGTGCCAGCAGTTTATCGGCTAGGGGAAGGGAAAAACTGTTTTTT. Protein product: CASSLSARGREKLFF.

The gene calls are TRBV19 and TRBJ2-7, with TRBD2 as a possible D gene (6 bases). CDR3 length: 14 amino acids. Germline V lookup: CDR1 LNHDA, CDR2 SQIVND (reference sequence). V was shortened by 4 bases and J by 3 bases, with 13 bases between the two germline ends. Written as DNA, the CDR3 is TGTGCCAGTAGTAGAAATGGGGGGAACTACGAGCAGTACTTC. This codes for CASSRNGGNYEQYF. The full variable domain, with the rest looked up from reference TRBV19 and TRBJ2-7, is DGGITQSPKYLFRKEGQNVTLSCEQNLNHDAMYWYRQDPGQGLRLIYYSQIVNDFQKGDIAEGYSVSREKKESFPLTVTSAQKNPTAFYLCASSRNGGNYEQYFGPGTRLTVT.

V is TRBV19 and J is TRBJ2-1, with TRBD2 identical over 7 bases. Trimming cost V 3 bases and J 7 bases; bases outside gene matches: 15. Germline lookup yields CDR1 LNHDA and CDR2 SQIVND (reference sequence). This CDR3 is 17 amino acids long. The CDR3 coding sequence is TGTGCCAGTAGTATTCGGCCGGAAAGACTAGCCGGTAATGAGCAGTTCTTC. It yields the protein CASSIRPERLAGNEQFF. Full variable domain (missing parts from reference TRBV19 and TRBJ2-1): DGGITQSPKYLFRKEGQNVTLSCEQNLNHDAMYWYRQDPGQGLRLIYYSQIVNDFQKGDIAEGYSVSREKKESFPLTVTSAQKNPTAFYLCASSIRPERLAGNEQFFGPGTRLTVL.